Listed below are T cell receptor beta chains from one sample, sequenced in a study of blood T cell repertoires in COVID-19. The repertoire was sequenced with immunoSEQ multiplex PCR; TCRdb's copy has only in-frame clones and lacks some. Among around 250,000 clones listed, about 91% were seen once. The sample comprised PBMCs or T cells enriched from blood (not recorded which). Source of these receptors: a human donor in a cohort exposed to, infected with or recovered from COVID-19 (not recorded which). The donor label of this sample is uncertain. Each CDR3 is given with its conserved first and last residue. The D gene is left open where the match is weak. Where a row states a size, it is once, few, many or the class of an expanded clone; other rows omit it.

j_call,v_call,clone_size,d_call,cdr3_nt,cdr3_aa
TRBJ1-5,TRBV5-6,-,TRBD1,TGTGCCAGCAGCCCGGGACAGGGGTGGAGCAATCAGCCCCAGCATTTT,CASSPGQGWSNQPQHF
TRBJ2-3,TRBV5-1,-,-,TGCGCCAGCAGGCAGGACACTAACACAGATACGCAGTATTTT,CASRQDTNTDTQYF
TRBJ1-2,TRBV24-1,-,-,TGTGCCACCAGCGTAACAGGTTCACTTAACTATGGCTACACCTTC,CATSVTGSLNYGYTF
TRBJ2-3,TRBV7-2,once,TRBD2,TGTGCCAGCAGCTTAGGTCTTCTAGCGGGGGATACGCAGTATTTT,CASSLGLLAGDTQYF
TRBJ2-7,TRBV13,-,TRBD1,TGTGCCAGCAGCGTGACAGGGGTCTCCTACGAGCAGTACTTC,CASSVTGVSYEQYF
TRBJ1-2,TRBV19,-,TRBD1,TGTGCCAGTAGTCCCCAGAGAGTGGGGACAGGGGGCGCAAACTATGGCTACACCTTC,CASSPQRVGTGGANYGYTF
TRBJ1-5,TRBV30,-,-,TGTGCCTGGAGTCCCGGGAATAGCAATCAGCCCCAGCATTTT,CAWSPGNSNQPQHF
TRBJ1-2,TRBV12-5,-,TRBD1,TGTGCTAGTGGTTGGGACAGCTATGGCTACACCTTC,CASGWDSYGYTF
TRBJ2-2,TRBV19,few,TRBD1,TGTGCCAGTAGTATAGGGGCCTGGGACAGGGTTGGTACCGGGGAGCTGTTTTTT,CASSIGAWDRVGTGELFF
TRBJ2-3,TRBV21-1,few,-,TGTGCCAGCAGCAAAAAGGGGCAGGGGGGCACAGATACGCAGTATTTT,CASSKKGQGGTDTQYF
TRBJ1-5,TRBV6-2/TRBV6-3,-,-,TGTGCCAGCAGCTCCTTTTATGAGCCCCAGCATTTT,CASSSFYEPQHF
TRBJ1-1,TRBV5-8,-,-,TGTGCCAGCAGCCCGGACGGAGGGGACACTGAAGCTTTCTTT,CASSPDGGDTEAFF
TRBJ2-1,TRBV7-3,-,-,TGTGCCAGCAGACCCACGCCCGGGACTCCTACTAATGAGCAGTTCTTC,CASRPTPGTPTNEQFF
TRBJ1-4,TRBV18,-,TRBD1,TGTGCCAGCTCACCAAGCAGGGACAGCTATAATGAAAAACTGTTTTTT,CASSPSRDSYNEKLFF
TRBJ1-2,TRBV4-2,-,TRBD1,TGTGCCAGCAGCCAGATACAGGGGAATGGCTACACCTTC,CASSQIQGNGYTF
TRBJ1-1,TRBV4-1,few,-,TGCGCCAGCAGCCCCGGACACCGGGCTTTCTTT,CASSPGHRAFF
TRBJ2-1,TRBV9,once,TRBD2,TGTGCCAGCGGGACTAGCGGATACAATGAGCAGTTCTTC,CASGTSGYNEQFF
TRBJ1-1,TRBV15,-,-,TGTGCCACCAGCAGAGATAGTATAGGAGGAACTGAAGCTTTCTTT,CATSRDSIGGTEAFF
TRBJ2-2,TRBV5-1,once,TRBD1,TGCGCCACCCGGGACAGCGCTTCGAACACCGGGGAGCTGTTTTTT,CATRDSASNTGELFF
TRBJ1-2,TRBV10-3,few,TRBD1,TGTGCCACGATACCGGGACAGGGCAACGATGGCTACACCTTC,CATIPGQGNDGYTF
TRBJ2-1,TRBV7-8,-,TRBD1,TGTGCCAGCAGCTACGTGGACAGGGGGTCCTACAATGAGCAGTTCTTC,CASSYVDRGSYNEQFF
TRBJ1-4,TRBV20-1,-,-,TGCAGTGCTAGTGGGGCGGGGGATGAAAAACTGTTTTTT,CSASGAGDEKLFF
TRBJ1-2,TRBV14,-,TRBD1,TGTGCCAGCAGCCAGGGGGCTTGGACAGGGCGGTCCAGCTATGGCTACACCTTC,CASSQGAWTGRSSYGYTF
TRBJ2-2,TRBV30,-,-,TGTGCCTGGTATCAGGGGAACGCGAACACCGGGGAGCTGTTTTTT,CAWYQGNANTGELFF
TRBJ2-7,TRBV27,-,TRBD2,TGTGCCAGCAGTTCCGGACTAGCGACCTCCTACGAGCAGTACTTC,CASSSGLATSYEQYF
TRBJ2-5,TRBV7-2,few,TRBD2,TGTGCCAGCAGCTGGGGGACTAGCGGGGTCGAAGAGACCCAGTACTTC,CASSWGTSGVEETQYF
TRBJ1-4,TRBV5-1,once,-,TGCGCCAGCAGCAGCGTGGACAGACCCGAAAAACTGTTTTTT,CASSSVDRPEKLFF
TRBJ2-1,TRBV10-3,-,TRBD2,TGTGCCATCAGTGAGTCCGCTAGCGGGGGGTCGAGCTCCTACAATGAGCAGTTCTTC,CAISESASGGSSSYNEQFF
TRBJ2-3,TRBV2,-,TRBD2,TGTGCCAGCAGCGCCGGGACTAGCTGGAAAGATACGCAGTATTTT,CASSAGTSWKDTQYF
TRBJ1-4,TRBV7-2,-,-,TGTGCCAGCAGCTTGACAGTAGACAATGAAAAACTGTTTTTT,CASSLTVDNEKLFF
TRBJ2-3,TRBV21-1,-,-,TGTGCCAGCAGCAAAGGGGCGGGGGTACTGACTTTTGAGGATACGCAGTATTTT,CASSKGAGVLTFEDTQYF
TRBJ2-5,TRBV7-7,-,TRBD1,TGTGCCAGCAGCGCTGGGACAGGGGGGTTTATCGAGACCCAGTACTTC,CASSAGTGGFIETQYF
TRBJ1-4,TRBV10-2,-,TRBD1,TGCGCCAGCAGTGGCGGACAGGGGAGGGGTAATGAAAAACTGTTTTTT,CASSGGQGRGNEKLFF
TRBJ2-7,TRBV11-2,few,TRBD1,TGTGCCAGCAGCACTATTAGGACAGGAGGATACGAGCAGTACTTC,CASSTIRTGGYEQYF
TRBJ2-2,TRBV11-3,-,-,TGTGCCAGCAGCTTACTACTAGTTGGTCACGGGGAGCTGTTTTTT,CASSLLLVGHGELFF
TRBJ2-7,TRBV11-2,once,TRBD1,TGTGCCAGCAGCTTAGGGTGGACAGGGGCCGACGAGCAGTACTTC,CASSLGWTGADEQYF
TRBJ2-5,TRBV5-1,-,-,TGCGCCAGCAGCTCCCGACACCCAGGAGGACTCCAAGAGACCCAGTACTTC,CASSSRHPGGLQETQYF
TRBJ1-1,TRBV6-2/TRBV6-3,-,-,TGTGCCAGCAGTTACTCAGGGGCCGTTAACACTGAAGCTTTCTTT,CASSYSGAVNTEAFF
TRBJ1-5,TRBV21-1,-,-,TGTGCCAGCAGCATAGGGAAATCTGAAGTTCCTCGGACGGGACAGGGGGTCCACAATCAGCCCCAGCATTTT,CASSIGKSEVPRTGQGVHNQPQHF
TRBJ1-2,TRBV4-2,-,-,TGTGCCAGCAGCCGAGTAGGATCGGGGGTCGGGTATGGCTACACCTTC,CASSRVGSGVGYGYTF
TRBJ2-2,TRBV6-5,-,-,TGTGCCAGCAGGGAGGTGATCGGGGAGCTGTTTTTT,CASREVIGELFF
TRBJ1-1,TRBV11-2,-,TRBD1,TGTGCCAGCAGATCAAAAACAGGGGGCTGGGTGAACACTGAAGCTTTCTTT,CASRSKTGGWVNTEAFF
TRBJ1-5,TRBV18,once,TRBD1,TGTGCCAGCTCACCCGAGACAGGGGGCCGTCAGCCCCAGCATTTT,CASSPETGGRQPQHF
TRBJ2-6,TRBV28,-,-,TGTGCCAGCAGGGCCCAGCTGGGGGGAGGAGGGGCCAACGTCCTGACTTTC,CASRAQLGGGGANVLTF
TRBJ1-1,TRBV30,-,TRBD1,TGTGCCTGGAGCCGACAGGGGGCCTTT,CAWSRQGAF
TRBJ2-3,TRBV19,-,TRBD2,TGTGCCAGTAGTATTACGGGACTAGCGGCTAGCACAGATACGCAGTATTTT,CASSITGLAASTDTQYF
TRBJ2-1,TRBV30,-,-,TGTGCCTGGGGCCGAGGTCACGAGCAGTTCTTC,CAWGRGHEQFF
TRBJ1-1,TRBV19,-,-,TGTGCCAGTAGTATCCCGACAGTCAACACTGAAGCTTTCTTT,CASSIPTVNTEAFF
TRBJ2-5,TRBV5-1,once,-,TGCGCCAGCAGCCAGGGGTCGGCCCAAGAGACCCAGTACTTC,CASSQGSAQETQYF
TRBJ1-6,TRBV18,-,TRBD1,TGTGCCAGCTCACCAAGCGACAGGGATCCTTCGAATTCACCCCTCCACTTT,CASSPSDRDPSNSPLHF
TRBJ2-7,TRBV19,-,TRBD1,TGTGCCAGTACCGGACAGGGGTTCCACGAGCAGTACTTC,CASTGQGFHEQYF